This T cell receptor (beta chain) was sequenced in a study of cytotoxic CD8 clonotypes in ibrutinib-treated CLL. Study information: Response sampling took place at median about 12 months of treatment, range 6 to 36.

Genomic DNA in a quantity of roughly 2.2 micrograms was derived from cryopreserved PBMCs for TCR beta libraries. About this clone: Its cognate antigen is unknown.

Study-wide results and limits: Relative to age-matched healthy donors, clonality at baseline was higher, and it tracked circulating CD8+ T-cell counts. Progressing and sustained-remission patients had different sampling times.

Clones were read by immunoSEQ multiplex PCR, and TCRdb kept only the in-frame ones, dropping some. The sample yields approximately 350,000 clones, 60% to 80% seen once. CDR3 length equals 13 residues. Germline-derived CDR1 and CDR2 are SGHDT and YYEEEE. V shed 2 bases and J shed 0 bases, with 5 bases lying between them. The chain recombines TRBV5-6 with TRBJ1-1; D gene ambiguous. The material sequenced was PBMCs, taken after 36 months of ibrutinib treatment. The TCR originated in a human donor with chronic lymphocytic leukemia. The CDR3 loop is CASSLPMNTEAFF. For the CDR3, the DNA is TGTGCCAGCAGCTTACCAATGAACACTGAAGCTTTCTTT.